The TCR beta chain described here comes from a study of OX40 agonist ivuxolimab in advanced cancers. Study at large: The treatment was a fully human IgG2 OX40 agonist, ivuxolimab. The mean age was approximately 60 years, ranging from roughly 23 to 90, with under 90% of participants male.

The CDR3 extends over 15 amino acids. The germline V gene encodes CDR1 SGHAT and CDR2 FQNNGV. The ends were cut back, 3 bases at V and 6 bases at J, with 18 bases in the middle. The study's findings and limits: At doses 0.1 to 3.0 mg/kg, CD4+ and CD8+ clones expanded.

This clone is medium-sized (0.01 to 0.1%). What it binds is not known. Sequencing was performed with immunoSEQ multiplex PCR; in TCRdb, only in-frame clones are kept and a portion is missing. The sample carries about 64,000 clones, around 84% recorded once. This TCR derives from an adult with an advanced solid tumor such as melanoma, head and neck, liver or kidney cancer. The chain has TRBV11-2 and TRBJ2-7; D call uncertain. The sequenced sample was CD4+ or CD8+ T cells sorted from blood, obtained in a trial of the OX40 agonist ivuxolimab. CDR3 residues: CASSLTLGSSGEQYF. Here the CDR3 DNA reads TGTGCCAGCAGCTTGACGTTAGGAAGTTCGGGCGAGCAGTACTTC.